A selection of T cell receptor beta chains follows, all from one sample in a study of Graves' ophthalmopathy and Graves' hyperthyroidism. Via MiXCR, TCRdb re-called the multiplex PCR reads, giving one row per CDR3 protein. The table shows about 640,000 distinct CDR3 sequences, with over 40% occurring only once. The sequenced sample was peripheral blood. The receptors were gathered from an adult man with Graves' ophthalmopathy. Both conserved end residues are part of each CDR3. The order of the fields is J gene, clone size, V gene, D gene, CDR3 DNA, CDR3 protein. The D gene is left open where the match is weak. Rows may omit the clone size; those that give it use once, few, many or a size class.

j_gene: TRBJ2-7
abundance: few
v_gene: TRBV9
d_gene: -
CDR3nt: TGTGCCAGCAGCCCCGACAGATATCTTGGGGGGGAGCAGTACTTC
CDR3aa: CASSPDRYLGGEQYF

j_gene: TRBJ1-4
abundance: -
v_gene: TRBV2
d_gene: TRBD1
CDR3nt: TGTGCCAGCAGGGAAGGGGGCGGAAGTGAAAAACTGTTTTTT
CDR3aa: CASREGGGSEKLFF

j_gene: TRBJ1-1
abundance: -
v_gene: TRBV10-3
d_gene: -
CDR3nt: TGTGCCATCAGTGAGTCGAAGGGTTTGATGGCTTTCTTT
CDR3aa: CAISESKGLMAFF

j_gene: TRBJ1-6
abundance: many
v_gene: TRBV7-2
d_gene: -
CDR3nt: TGTGCCAGCAGCTTAGCCCAAAATTCACCCCTCCACTTT
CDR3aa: CASSLAQNSPLHF

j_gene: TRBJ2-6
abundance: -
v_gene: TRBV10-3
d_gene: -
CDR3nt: TGTGCCATCAAGGACTCTGGATCCTACGTCCTGACTTTC
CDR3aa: CAIKDSGSYVLTF

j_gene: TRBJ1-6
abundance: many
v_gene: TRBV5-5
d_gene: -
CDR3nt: TGTGCCAGCAGCCTGGGCCAAGGTCCCCTCCACTTT
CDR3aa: CASSLGQGPLHF

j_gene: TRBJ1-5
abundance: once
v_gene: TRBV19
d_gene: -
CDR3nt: TGTGCCGGTAGTATAGGGCAGGTTTATAGCAATCAGCCCCAGCATTTT
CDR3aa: CAGSIGQVYSNQPQHF

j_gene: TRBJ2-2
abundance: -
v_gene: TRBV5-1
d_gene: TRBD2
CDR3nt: TGCGCCAGCAGCTGGACTAGCTATAACACCGGGGAGCTGTTTTTT
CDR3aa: CASSWTSYNTGELFF

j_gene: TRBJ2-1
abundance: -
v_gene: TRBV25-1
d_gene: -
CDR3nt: TGTGCCAGCAGCCAGGGGGAGGGCGGGGAGCAGTTCTTC
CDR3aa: CASSQGEGGEQFF

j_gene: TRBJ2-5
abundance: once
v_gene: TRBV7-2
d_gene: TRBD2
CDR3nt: TGTGCCAGCAGTGCGGGAGGCTCGTACCAAGAGACCCAGTACTTC
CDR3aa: CASSAGGSYQETQYF

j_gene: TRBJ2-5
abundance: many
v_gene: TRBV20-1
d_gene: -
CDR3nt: TGCAGTGCTAGAGATCGGGGTGGGGAGACCCAGTACTTC
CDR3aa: CSARDRGGETQYF

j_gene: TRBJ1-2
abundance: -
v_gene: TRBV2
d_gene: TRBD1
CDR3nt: TGTGCCAGCAAGATGGGACAGAAGCCGTATGGCTACACCTTC
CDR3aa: CASKMGQKPYGYTF

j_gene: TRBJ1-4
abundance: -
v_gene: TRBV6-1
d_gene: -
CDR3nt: TGTGCCAGCTCACCACGATCCCAGCCGGGTGAAAAACTGTTTTTT
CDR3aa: CASSPRSQPGEKLFF